Here is one T cell receptor (beta chain) with its context. Its antigen is not identified. These data are taken from a study of early T cells in non-severe SARS-CoV-2 infection. Looking at the study overall: From unsorted whole blood, bulk RNA was sequenced, and the chains remained unpaired.

Overall study findings and caveats: Database matching using VDJdb favored anti-spike CD8 responses, with private and CD4 specificities left missing.

Individual cDNA molecules each received unique molecular identifiers attached to them. TCRdb used MiXCR to reprocess the 5' RACE reads, holding one entry per CDR3 protein. The table shows tens of thousands of distinct CDR3 sequences, with 10% occurring only once. The CDR3 totals 17 residues. Germline CDR1 is SGHDT and CDR2 is YYEEEE. The V gene lost 2 bases and the J gene lost 1 base, with 17 bases spanning the gap. The chain couples TRBV5-6 to TRBJ2-3, with D tentatively TRBD2 (6 bases). This receptor was identified in an adult who was a healthcare worker with PCR-confirmed SARS-CoV-2 infection or an uninfected control (not recorded which). Specimen: whole blood. DNA for the CDR3: TGTGCCAGCAGCTTCTCTTTAGCGGCCTACCGCACAGATACGCAGTATTTT. Translated, it gives CASSFSLAAYRTDTQYF.